The 26 T cell receptor beta chains reported below all come from one sample, sequenced in a study of CD8+ T cells in alopecia areata. Sequencing used cDNA as its template, made by extracting RNA and reverse transcribing it. The protocol was immunoSEQ multiplex PCR, while the TCRdb copy is restricted to in-frame clones and leaves out a portion. This sample has 150,000 to 200,000 clones, with 60% found just once. Treatment here: oral pan-JAK inhibitor, 5-10 mg twice daily. Sequenced here: CD4+ T cells sorted from blood, sampled at week 24, from a patient treated with tofacitinib. The receptors derive from a human donor with alopecia areata.

The rearrangement joins TRBV5-6 to TRBJ2-7; TRBD1 aligns across 7 bases. The ends lost 0 bases at V and 2 bases at J; junction bases unmatched: 2. Germline CDR1 SGHDT, CDR2 YYEEEE. This CDR3 has 14 amino acids. Here the CDR3 reads CASSLGQGPYEQYF. The CDR3 nucleotides read TGTGCCAGCAGCTTGGGACAGGGCCCCTACGAGCAGTACTTC.

The chain recombines TRBV4-1 with TRBJ1-4; D is ambiguous. Germline V gene sequence: CDR1 MGHRA, CDR2 YSYEKL. The V and J ends lost 3 bases and 12 bases respectively, with 11 bases between them. CDR3 length: 12 residues. CDR3 protein: CASSHQDGELFF. The DNA for the CDR3 is TGCGCCAGCAGCCATCAGGACGGGGAACTGTTTTTT.

The chain has TRBV29-1 and TRBJ1-2; D uncertain. The CDR3 has 13 residues. Germline values: CDR1 SQVTM, CDR2 ANQGSEA. V gave up 7 bases and J gave up 2 bases, with 14 bases separating them. CDR3 amino acids: CSAAIGSNYGYTF. The CDR3 bases are TGCAGCGCGGCGATCGGGTCGAACTATGGCTACACCTTC.

This chain connects TRBV4-3 to TRBJ1-5; a weak D match, TRBD1 (5 bases). V lost 0 bases and J 6 bases, leaving 15 bases between the germline ends. The CDR3 has 16 amino acids. Germline V gives CDR1 LGHNA, CDR2 YSLEER. CDR3 residues: CASSQDTGGAGQPQHF. The CDR3 bases are TGCGCCAGCAGCCAAGATACGGGAGGGGCGGGTCAGCCCCAGCATTTT.

This sequence joins TRBV4-3 and TRBJ2-7; 8 bases are a match to TRBD2. The CDR3 has 15 residues. With 0 bases clipped from V and 1 base from J, the junction kept 2 bases outside the gene matches. Germline values: CDR1 LGHNA, CDR2 YSLEER. CDR3 in amino acids: CASSQDERGSYEQYF. In nucleotides, the CDR3 is TGCGCCAGCAGCCAAGATGAGCGGGGGTCCTACGAGCAGTACTTC.

The chain has TRBV6-1 and TRBJ2-7; weak D call: TRBD2 (6 bases). In germline, CDR1 is MNHNS, CDR2 SASEGT. V lost 6 bases and J lost 7, with 22 bases in between. The CDR3 spans 15 residues. This CDR3 is CASSQTPDWREEQYF. For the CDR3, the DNA is TGTGCCAGCAGCCAAACACCGGACTGGAGGGAAGAGCAGTACTTC.

This chain connects TRBV29-1 to TRBJ2-1, with 7 bases lining up with TRBD1. The germline CDR1 and CDR2 sequences are SQVTM and ANQGSEA. The junction had 6 bases not matched to a gene; V was cut back by 4 bases and J by 3 bases. CDR3 size: 14 residues. CDR3 DNA sequence: TGCAGCGTTGCCGACAGGGAGTGCTACAATGAGCAGTTCTTC. Its protein product is CSVADRECYNEQFF.

This clone was found a few times. In DNA form, the CDR3 reads TGTGCCAGCAGTCGACAGGACTACGAGCAGTACTTC. Amino acids: CASSRQDYEQYF. The chain employs TRBV5-5 and TRBJ2-7; D is perhaps TRBD1 (6 bases). The germline gives CDR1 SGHKS, CDR2 YYEKEE (reference sequence). CDR3 length equals 12 residues. The V end lost 5 bases, the J end lost 3 bases, and 9 bases lay between the germline ends.

This clone has only a few counts. One end of the junction varies from germline; a read error may be responsible. In DNA form, the CDR3 reads TGTGCCAGCAGTGAACGGCTAGCGGGGACTAACTTC. Amino acid sequence: CASSERLAGTNF. The rearrangement joins TRBV6-1 to TRBJ2-5; 9 nucleotides align to TRBD2. This CDR3 is 12 amino acids long. Germline V CDR1 and CDR2: MNHNS, SASEGT.

The J gene is TRBJ1-1, the V gene TRBV30; no reliable D call. The V end lost 0 bases, the J end lost 11 bases, and 13 bases lay between the germline ends. Germline CDR1 GTSNPN, CDR2 SVGIG (reference sequence). The CDR3 contains 12 residues. DNA for the CDR3: TGTGCCTGGAGTGTGGCAGGAAATGTTGCTTTCTTT. This translates into CAWSVAGNVAFF.

This chain joins TRBV7-2 and TRBJ2-3; 8 bases line up with TRBD1. The CDR3 loop spans 15 amino acids. With V trimmed by 5 bases and J by 6 bases, 10 bases remained unmatched. The germline CDR1 and CDR2 sequences are SGHTA and FQGNSA. CDR3 bases: TGTGCCAGCAGCATAGACAGGGGCCGAGTGGATACGCAGTATTTT. It yields the protein CASSIDRGRVDTQYF. Drawing the rest from reference TRBV7-2 and TRBJ2-3, the complete variable domain is GAGVSQSPSNKVTEKGKDVELRCDPISGHTALYWYRQSLGQGLEFLIYFQGNSAPDKSGLPSDRFSAERTGGSVSTLTIQRTQQEDSAVYLCASSIDRGRVDTQYFGPGTRLTVL.

V usage is TRBV30 and J usage is TRBJ2-3, with D tentatively TRBD1 (6 bases). From germline, CDR1 is GTSNPN and CDR2 SVGIG (reference sequence). This CDR3 contains 14 residues. V was cut by 3 bases and J by 0 bases, with 10 bases left in between. CDR3 bases: TGTGCCTGGAGGCAGGGGATAAGCACAGATACGCAGTATTTT. It encodes CAWRQGISTDTQYF.

This clone has more than one count but fewer than ten. The chain employs TRBV28 and TRBJ1-1; possible D gene TRBD1, 6 bases. Germline values: CDR1 MDHEN, CDR2 SYDVKM. The V end was cut by 5 bases, the J end by 4 bases, with 14 bases between. There are 14 residues in the CDR3. The CDR3 spells CASSPGDESTEAFF. CDR3 DNA sequence: TGTGCCAGCAGTCCAGGGGATGAGAGCACTGAAGCTTTCTTT.

The V call is TRBV29-1, the J call TRBJ2-5; D is possibly TRBD2 (5 bases). Germline CDR1 reads SQVTM; CDR2 reads ANQGSEA. Trimming shortened V by 6 bases and J by 1 base, and 12 bases separated the two germline ends. The CDR3 is 13 amino acids. The CDR3 nucleotides read TGCAGCGTAAATCGGGGAGTCCAAGAGACCCAGTACTTC. As protein: CSVNRGVQETQYF.

The V gene is TRBV30, the J gene TRBJ1-6; possible D gene TRBD1, 5 bases. The ends were cut back, 3 bases at V and 10 bases at J, with 10 bases in the middle. CDR1 GTSNPN and CDR2 SVGIG come from the germline V gene (reference sequence). The CDR3 extends over 12 amino acids. This CDR3 reads CAWSRAGSPLHF. The CDR3 bases are TGTGCCTGGAGCAGGGCCGGATCACCCCTCCACTTT.

This clone was detected a few times. CDR3 DNA sequence: TGTGCCAGCAGCTTGTACAGGGGGCTTACGGACGGGGAGCTGTTTTTT. It codes for CASSLYRGLTDGELFF. The gene calls are TRBV7-2 and TRBJ2-2, with 9 bases identical to TRBD1. V shed 3 bases, J shed 7 bases, and the junction held 9 bases outside the gene matches. The germline gives CDR1 SGHTA, CDR2 FQGNSA. This CDR3 region has 16 residues.

The chain carries TRBV2 and TRBJ2-7, with TRBD1 matching 7 bases. V dropped 6 bases and J dropped 4; count of bases not matched to a gene: 9. The CDR3 consists of 14 residues. Germline CDR1 and CDR2: SNHLY and FYNNEI. The CDR3: CASRHPGQVYEQYF. The CDR3 coding sequence is TGTGCCAGCAGACATCCCGGACAGGTTTACGAGCAGTACTTC. Variable domain in full (rest from reference TRBV2 and TRBJ2-7): EPEVTQTPSHQVTQMGQEVILRCVPISNHLYFYWYRQILGQKVEFLVSFYNNEISEKSEIFDDQFSVERPDGSNFTLKIRSTKLEDSAMYFCASRHPGQVYEQYFGPGTRLTVT.

The chain is built from TRBV2 and TRBJ1-5, with D possibly TRBD1 on 5 matching bases. The CDR3 consists of 15 residues. The germline gives CDR1 SNHLY, CDR2 FYNNEI. The V end lost 7 bases, the J end lost 0 bases, and 13 bases lay between the germline ends. The CDR3 sequence is CASTPLGHSNQPQHF. The CDR3 DNA sequence: TGTGCCAGCACCCCCCTAGGACATAGCAATCAGCCCCAGCATTTT.

The V gene is TRBV7-9, the J gene TRBJ1-2; 7 positions agree with TRBD1. The length of the CDR3 is 15 residues. In germline, CDR1 is SEHNR, CDR2 FQNEAQ (reference sequence). V shed 5 bases and J 0 bases; nucleotides not matched to a gene: 6. CDR3 nucleotide sequence: TGTGCCAGCAGCAAATTGGGACAGCCTAACTATGGCTACACCTTC. Its protein product is CASSKLGQPNYGYTF.

This clone was seen only a few times. The chain combines TRBV5-6 with TRBJ1-2, with a possible D match to TRBD1 (5 bases). V lost 3 bases to trimming and J lost 7 bases, with 13 bases between them. The CDR3 loop spans 13 amino acids. Germline V gives CDR1 SGHDT, CDR2 YYEEEE. The CDR3 sequence: CASSSGTGGGYTF. The DNA of the CDR3 is TGTGCCAGCAGCTCGGGCACCGGGGGTGGCTACACCTTC.

The gene calls are TRBV18 and TRBJ2-3, with 7 bases matching TRBD2. This CDR3 has 17 residues. V shed 4 bases and J 0 bases; nucleotides not matched to a gene: 10. Germline V CDR1 and CDR2: KGHSH, LQKENI. The chain's CDR3 is CASSLRNGGTSTDTQYF. The CDR3 nucleotides read TGTGCCAGCTCACTCCGAAACGGGGGGACTAGCACAGATACGCAGTATTTT.

CDR3: CASDGQGTSSYEQYF. CDR3 sequence (DNA): TGTGCCAGCGACGGACAGGGTACTTCCTCCTACGAGCAGTACTTC. The V gene is TRBV2, the J gene TRBJ2-7; TRBD1 agrees at 8 bases. The CDR3 runs 15 residues. Germline V lookup: CDR1 SNHLY, CDR2 FYNNEI. The trim removed 8 bases at V and 0 bases at J, leaving 9 bases unmatched.

This clone was found a few times. This chain uses TRBV30 with TRBJ2-1; a weak D match, TRBD1 (5 bases). V lost 0 bases to trimming and J lost 7 bases, with 10 bases between them. This CDR3 contains 13 residues. Looked up from germline, CDR1 is GTSNPN and CDR2 is SVGIG (reference sequence). The CDR3 coding sequence is TGTGCCTGGAGTGTACGCAGGGAAAATGAGCAGTTCTTC. Translation gives CAWSVRRENEQFF. The variable domain in full, with the rest retrieved from reference TRBV30 and TRBJ2-1, is SQTIHQWPATLVQPVGSPLSLECTVEGTSNPNLYWYRQAAGRGLQLLFYSVGIGQISSEVPQNLSASRPQDRQFILSSKKLLLSDSGFYLCAWSVRRENEQFFGPGTRLTVL.

This rearrangement joins TRBV27 to TRBJ2-3; the D gene is possibly TRBD1 (6 bases). Trimming took off 6 bases at V and 1 base at J, with 17 bases between the two ends. The CDR3 spans 16 residues. Germline CDR1 and CDR2: MNHEY and SMNVEV (reference sequence). The CDR3 protein is CASRSATGWGTDTQYF. CDR3 nucleotides: TGTGCCAGCAGATCAGCCACAGGGTGGGGCACAGATACGCAGTATTTT.

This chain uses TRBV30 with TRBJ1-2, with a weak D call TRBD1 (6 bases). The CDR3 runs to 11 residues. Between the trimmed V and J ends, which lost 7 bases and 5 bases, there was a span of 11 bases. The germline V gene encodes CDR1 GTSNPN and CDR2 SVGIG (reference sequence). The CDR3 DNA follows: TGTGCCTCCGGACAGATTTATGGCTACACCTTC. Translated, it gives CASGQIYGYTF.

The chain joins TRBV29-1 to TRBJ2-3; TRBD1 matches 9 bases. Unmatched junction bases numbered 4, after V lost 7 bases and J lost 2 bases. Germline CDR1 and CDR2: SQVTM and ANQGSEA. This CDR3 contains 13 residues. The CDR3 reads CSAGQGITDTQYF. The CDR3 bases are TGCAGCGCCGGACAGGGGATCACAGATACGCAGTATTTT.